The 10 T cell receptor beta chains below all came from one sample that was sequenced in a study of T cells in Graves' hyperthyroidism and ophthalmopathy. Amplification of TCR beta CDR3 regions was performed using RNA transcripts as template. During a first-round RT-PCR of the TCR CDR3, the HTBI primer set was used. MiXCR, run by TCRdb on the multiplex PCR reads, gives a single entry per CDR3 protein. The sample gives a few hundred thousand distinct CDR3 sequences, nearly 15% of which show up once; roughly 31% is in the top ten. Sequencing used blood. These TCRs come from a woman aged 45-60 years with Graves' hyperthyroidism that later progressed to Graves' ophthalmopathy.

At least ten counts were recorded for this clonotype. This chain connects TRBV20-1 to TRBJ2-7; either TRBD1 or TRBD2 may fit D (6 bases each). The V end was cut by 3 bases, the J end by 0 bases, with 12 bases between. The length of the CDR3 is 14 residues. Germline V gene data show CDR1 as DFQATT and CDR2 as SNEGSKA (reference sequence). The DNA for the CDR3 is TGCAGTGCTAGCCCTAGGGGGGTCTCCTACGAGCAGTACTTC. It is translated as CSASPRGVSYEQYF.

On this clonotype: A read error may explain this, as a much larger clone is one base away. The gene calls are TRBV18 and TRBJ2-1; 7 nucleotides line up with TRBD1. The J segment lost 8 bases and the V segment lost 6 bases, leaving 13 bases of the junction unmatched. The CDR3 has 15 amino acids. The germline V gene encodes CDR1 KGHSH and CDR2 LQKENI. CDR3 sequence (DNA): TGTGCCAGCTCGCAATCACAGGGGACGCAGGATGAGCAGTTCTTC. It yields the protein CASSQSQGTQDEQFF. Full variable domain (rest looked up from reference TRBV18 and TRBJ2-1): NAGVMQNPRHLVRRRGQEARLRCSPMKGHSHVYWYRQLPEEGLKFMVYLQKENIIDESGMPKERFSAEFPKEGPSILRIQQVVRGDSAAYFCASSQSQGTQDEQFFGPGTRLTVL.

This clonotype was seen at least ten times. The chain joins TRBV6-1 to TRBJ2-3; D is possibly TRBD2 (6 bases). V lost 4 bases to trimming and J lost 3 bases, with 17 bases between them. The CDR3 is made up of 16 amino acids. Germline V gene lookup returns CDR1 MNHNS and CDR2 SASEGT. The CDR3 sequence: CASSAPRISGTDTQYF. The CDR3 nucleotides are TGTGCCAGCAGTGCCCCACGGATTAGCGGAACAGATACGCAGTATTTT.

With respect to this clonotype: This sequence may be a read error, since a much larger clone differs from it by one base. The chain employs TRBV18 and TRBJ2-1, with D perhaps matching TRBD2 (6 bases). The CDR3 contains 14 residues. Germline lookup yields CDR1 KGHSH and CDR2 LQKENI. The V end was cut by 6 bases, the J end by 9 bases, with 18 bases between. CDR3 in DNA: TGTGCCAGCTCCCCTAGGTCCGGGAGCAGTGAGCAGTTCTTC. Its protein product is CASSPRSGSSEQFF.

This clonotype was counted many times. J is TRBJ1-2 and V is TRBV20-1; maybe TRBD1 (5 bases). The CDR3 runs to 14 residues. V gave up 2 bases and J gave up 3 bases, with 13 bases separating them. Germline loops: CDR1 DFQATT, CDR2 SNEGSKA (reference sequence). CDR3 region: CSARLEGGDYGYTF. The CDR3 region has the DNA TGCAGTGCTAGACTGGAAGGAGGGGACTATGGCTACACCTTC.

This clonotype was seen repeatedly, ten times or more. V usage is TRBV5-1 and J usage is TRBJ2-7; 8 bases map to TRBD1. The junction had 8 bases not matched to a gene; V was cut back by 1 base and J by 2 bases. The CDR3 is 16 residues long. The germline gives CDR1 SGHRS, CDR2 YFSETQ. CDR3 protein: CASSLTRTGRPYEQYF. Written as DNA, the CDR3 is TGCGCCAGCAGCTTGACCAGGACAGGGAGGCCCTACGAGCAGTACTTC.

The chain couples TRBV12-3 or TRBV12-4 to TRBJ2-7; TRBD1 matches at 8 bases. The CDR3 is 14 amino acids. V lost 5 bases, J lost 2 bases, and 5 bases stayed unmatched. This CDR3 is CASSTRQGTYEQYF. The CDR3 coding sequence is TGTGCCAGCAGTACTCGACAGGGGACCTACGAGCAGTACTTC.

This clonotype appeared many times. The gene calls are TRBV12-3 or TRBV12-4 and TRBJ1-4, with TRBD1 matching over 7 bases. Germline trimming cut 1 base from V and 8 bases from J; bases unmatched to any gene: 4. This CDR3 is 14 amino acids long. The CDR3 is CASSLVQGSEKLFF. The CDR3 nucleotides are TGTGCCAGCAGTTTAGTACAGGGGAGCGAAAAACTGTTTTTT.

This clonotype appeared many times. The chain employs TRBV6-4 and TRBJ1-2, with TRBD1 matching 8 bases. Per germline, CDR1 MRHNA and CDR2 SNTAGT. V shed 6 bases, J shed 4 bases, and the junction held 16 bases outside the gene matches. The CDR3 loop spans 17 amino acids. CDR3 amino acids: CASSVGTGIDSIYGYTF. CDR3 nucleotide sequence: TGTGCCAGCAGCGTCGGGACAGGAATTGACTCGATCTATGGCTACACCTTC.

The sample holds many counts of this clonotype. V usage is TRBV7-9 and J usage is TRBJ2-3; 10 bases are shared with TRBD1. Germline loops: CDR1 SEHNR, CDR2 FQNEAQ (reference sequence). Trimming cost V 2 bases and J 3 bases; bases outside gene matches: 5. The CDR3 is 16 amino acids. CDR3 in amino acids: CASSLSGQGRTDTQYF. The CDR3 nucleotides are TGTGCCAGCAGCTTATCGGGACAGGGGAGGACAGATACGCAGTATTTT.